What follows are 9 T cell receptor beta chains derived from one specimen sequenced in a study of tumor and adjacent non-tumor tissue in lung cancer (dated by TCRdb to 2016 to 2019). RNA was isolated from bulk unsorted tissue, and RNA quality was assessed with a NanoDrop ND-1000 and an Agilent 2100. Receptor libraries were prepared by multiplex PCR. Sequencer: Illumina HiSeq 2500. Following protocols modified from ARM-PCR, the researchers constructed TCRbeta libraries through three rounds of nested PCR with primers (Table S4). TCRdb handled the public reads itself, with Q25 trimming in fastp and clone calling in MiXCR, and kept productive beta chains. Rows with one shared CDR3 protein collapse into an entry with the most common genes and DNA. Recorded for this sample are tens of thousands of distinct CDR3 sequences; 80% of them occurred a single time. The leading ten clones occupy roughly 13% of the sample.

The sequenced material came from lung tumor tissue. All receptors come from a woman aged 50 to 65 with non-small cell lung cancer.

The chain recombines TRBV12-3 or TRBV12-4 with TRBJ2-7; D is unresolved. The CDR3 has 14 residues. Between the trimmed V and J ends, which lost 6 bases and 9 bases, there was a span of 21 bases. In DNA form, the CDR3 reads TGTGCCAGCAGCAATTCGGGCCTACAAAGACCGCAGTACTTC. Translation gives CASSNSGLQRPQYF.

Turning to this clonotype: One end of the junction fails to match germline, which may point to a read error. V gene TRBV4-1 combines with J gene TRBJ2-1, with D unresolved. The CDR3 length is 12 residues. In germline, CDR1 is MGHRA, CDR2 YSYEKL. This CDR3 reads CASSQSINEQFF. For the CDR3, the DNA is TGTGCCAGCAGCCAATCCATCAATGAGCAGTTCTTC.

The rearrangement joins TRBV20-1 to TRBJ2-5; the D gene is possibly TRBD2 (5 bases). This CDR3 has 14 amino acids. Trimming pared 3 bases from V and 4 bases from J, leaving 15 bases between. Germline lookup yields CDR1 DFQATT and CDR2 SNEGSKA (reference sequence). The CDR3 coding sequence is TGCAGTGCTAGTGCCGGGATGTCCTTAGAGACCCAGTACTTC. It yields the protein CSASAGMSLETQYF.

The chain carries TRBV20-1 and TRBJ1-4, with a tentative D call TRBD1 (5 bases). The CDR3 contains 13 residues. Germline V gene data show CDR1 as DFQATT and CDR2 as SNEGSKA (reference sequence). The V end was cut by 4 bases, the J end by 6 bases, with 12 bases between. CDR3 DNA sequence: TGCAGTGCTACACAGGCTGCGCATGAAAAACTGTTTTTT. The encoded protein is CSATQAAHEKLFF.

V and J are TRBV29-1 and TRBJ2-1, with 8 bases lining up with TRBD1. This CDR3 spans 12 amino acids. Germline assignment: CDR1 SQVTM and CDR2 ANQGSEA. The V gene end was trimmed by 1 base and the J gene end by 13 bases; junction bases not matched to a gene: 6. CDR3 loop: CSVEAEAGGQFF. The CDR3 DNA follows: TGCAGCGTTGAAGCCGAGGCAGGGGGCCAGTTCTTC.

Concerning this clonotype: The junction departs from the called germline gene at one end, perhaps through a read error. This chain connects TRBV6-5 to TRBJ1-4; D is possibly TRBD1 (5 bases). CDR3 length: 11 amino acids. CDR1 is MNHEY, CDR2 SVGAGI, per germline. Here the CDR3 DNA reads TGTCCCAGCAGTCGGGGGGAAAAACAGTTTTTT. This encodes CPSSRGEKQFF.

As concerns this clonotype: Possible read error: a much larger clone is one base away. The chain joins TRBV28 to TRBJ2-1; weak D call: TRBD2 (7 bases). The CDR3 covers 18 residues. The germline CDR1 and CDR2 sequences are MDHEN and SYDVKM. V was trimmed by 8 bases and J by 9 bases, leaving 32 bases between them. In DNA, the CDR3 is TGTGCCAGCGCTAAATGTGGGGGGCTCGGCGGGAGAAGGGGTGAGCAGTTCTTC. Its translation is CASAKCGGLGGRRGEQFF.

Notes on this clonotype: It is unclear where the CDR3 begins or ends on the DNA, so no DNA is shown, and the CDR3 is as TCRdb lists it. This sequence joins TRBV7-9 and TRBJ2-1; the table assigns TRBD1, which was not confirmed against the DNA. 15 amino acids form the CDR3, both terminal residues included. The germline V gene encodes CDR1 SEHNR and CDR2 FQNEAQ (reference sequence). The CDR3 sequence is CASNLVGQGTNEYFF.

On this clonotype: This CDR3 fails to terminate in the conserved phenylalanine or tryptophan, so it likely reflects a read error. The rearrangement links TRBV12-3 or TRBV12-4 to TRBJ2-7; D is possibly TRBD1 (5 bases). The length of the CDR3 is 12 residues. The CDR3 sequence is CASSLDSYEQYI. The CDR3 DNA follows: TGTGCAAGCAGTTTAGACAGTTACGAGCAGTACATC.